Below, one T cell receptor beta chain is given with its context. What it recognizes is unknown. This entry is derived from a study of a mutant IDH1 vaccine in newly diagnosed glioma. Study background: The first vaccination came 4-6 weeks after radiotherapy alone, or with temozolomide cycles.

Time point defined: week 5, during vaccination. Every single dose of the vaccine, 300 ug of mutant IDH1 20-mer peptide, came with topical imiquimod. This CDR3 is 16 amino acids long. CDR1 is SNHLY and CDR2 is FYNNEI in the germline V gene. V lost 4 bases and J 0 bases, leaving 10 bases between the germline ends. Profiled with immunoSEQ multiplex PCR; TCRdb holds only in-frame clones, not every one. The repertoire consists of some 38,000 clones, with about 80% occurring once and the leading ten covering roughly 5%. This chain links TRBV2 with TRBJ2-6, with D uncertain. Sequences were derived from PBMCs, sampled from a glioma patient whose treatment included an IDH1 peptide vaccine. The receptor was derived from a man aged 40-55 years with glioma. CDR3 loop: CASSAQESSGANVLTF. CDR3 in DNA: TGTGCCAGCAGTGCTCAGGAAAGCTCTGGGGCCAACGTCCTGACTTTC.